A single sample gave rise to the 32 T cell receptor beta chains below, sequenced in a study of blood T cell repertoires in COVID-19. Generated by immunoSEQ multiplex PCR, the TCRdb table keeps only in-frame clones and is missing some. There are approximately 250,000 clones in the sample; around 85% occur only once, and roughly 4.6% lies in the top ten. Sequencing was done on a sample of peripheral blood. These receptors came from a man aged 45-60 years with COVID-19, enrolled during active disease.

The chain joins TRBV10-2 to TRBJ1-1, with 7 nucleotides matching TRBD1. The J segment lost 10 bases and the V segment lost 3 bases, leaving 5 bases of the junction unmatched. CDR1 and CDR2 from the germline V gene are WSHSY and SAAADI. The CDR3 consists of 12 residues. The CDR3 reads CASSEYAGGAFF. Here the CDR3 DNA reads TGCGCCAGCAGTGAATACGCAGGGGGAGCTTTCTTT.

The V and J genes are TRBV5-1 and TRBJ2-2; 10 positions agree with TRBD2. The CDR3 has 16 residues. After removal of 4 bases from V and 6 bases from J, the junction contained 9 bases not matched to a gene. From germline, CDR1 is SGHRS and CDR2 YFSETQ. CDR3 DNA sequence: TGCGCCAGCAGCCAGATCGTAGCGGGGGGAGCCGGGGAGCTGTTTTTT. Translation: CASSQIVAGGAGELFF. The variable domain in full, completed from reference TRBV5-1 and TRBJ2-2, reads KAGVTQTPRYLIKTRGQQVTLSCSPISGHRSVSWYQQTPGQGLQFLFEYFSETQRNKGNFPGRFSGRQFSNSRSEMNVSTLELGDSALYLCASSQIVAGGAGELFFGEGSRLTVL.

The CDR3 sequence is CASFPRQGNTEAFF. CDR3 nucleotide sequence: TGTGCCAGCTTCCCCAGACAGGGGAACACTGAAGCTTTCTTT. V and J are TRBV5-5 and TRBJ1-1, with TRBD1 matching over 7 bases. CDR3 length: 14 residues. V lost 7 bases to trimming and J lost 1 base; unmatched junction nucleotides: 7. Per the germline V gene, CDR1 is SGHKS and CDR2 is YYEKEE (reference sequence).

V gene TRBV4-3 combines with J gene TRBJ1-1; TRBD1 matches at 7 bases. The J segment lost 6 bases and the V segment lost 0 bases, leaving 10 bases of the junction unmatched. This CDR3 is 16 amino acids long. Germline lookup yields CDR1 LGHNA and CDR2 YSLEER. The CDR3 protein is CASSQELKGGLAEAFF. CDR3 in DNA: TGCGCCAGCAGCCAAGAGTTAAAAGGGGGCTTGGCTGAAGCTTTCTTT.

The chain is built from TRBV18 and TRBJ1-1; a weak D match, TRBD1 (5 bases). Trimming took off 6 bases at V and 0 bases at J, with 11 bases between the two ends. The germline gives CDR1 KGHSH, CDR2 LQKENI. This CDR3 region has 14 residues. CDR3 in amino acids: CASSPQGMNTEAFF. CDR3 nucleotides: TGTGCCAGCTCGCCCCAGGGAATGAACACTGAAGCTTTCTTT.

This clone was counted once. V usage is TRBV20-1 and J usage is TRBJ1-4; D uncertain. Germline CDR1 is DFQATT and CDR2 is SNEGSKA (reference sequence). The CDR3 length is 16 residues. Trimming removed 3 bases from V and 5 bases from J, with 19 bases in between. The DNA for the CDR3 is TGCAGTGCTAGTAGTAGGCTAAGCGGCAGCAATGAAAAACTGTTTTTT. Translation gives CSASSRLSGSNEKLFF.

This rearrangement joins TRBV7-6 to TRBJ2-7; tentatively, D is TRBD1 (7 bases). CDR1 is SGHVS, CDR2 FNYEAQ, per germline. Trimming left V 0 bases short and J 6 bases short, with 15 bases between. There are 15 residues in the CDR3. CDR3 residues: CASSLARDSGGEQYF. The CDR3 nucleotides read TGTGCCAGCAGCTTAGCGCGGGACTCAGGGGGCGAGCAGTACTTC.

The V gene is TRBV18, the J gene TRBJ2-2, with D possibly matching TRBD2 (6 bases). The V end was cut by 2 bases, the J end by 2 bases, with 6 bases between. The V gene's germline CDR1 is KGHSH and CDR2 LQKENI. CDR3 length: 14 residues. The chain's CDR3 is CASSPGTNTGELFF. The CDR3 DNA sequence: TGTGCCAGCTCACCAGGGACTAACACCGGGGAGCTGTTTTTT.

This chain joins TRBV19 and TRBJ1-2; D perhaps matches TRBD1 (5 bases). CDR1 and CDR2 (germline): LNHDA, SQIVND (reference sequence). The CDR3 extends over 15 amino acids. V gave up 6 bases and J gave up 0 bases, with 14 bases separating them. The CDR3 is CASSLTGETNYGYTF. In DNA, the CDR3 is TGTGCCAGTAGCCTTACAGGAGAAACTAACTATGGCTACACCTTC.

The chain recombines TRBV6-5 with TRBJ2-5; the D gene is possibly TRBD1 (8 bases). Germline V gene sequence: CDR1 MNHEY, CDR2 SVGAGI. The CDR3 has 13 amino acids. V gave up 8 bases and J gave up 4 bases, with 14 bases separating them. The CDR3 DNA follows: TGTGCCAGCTCGGACAGGGAGGGAGAGACCCAGTACTTC. Protein: CASSDREGETQYF.

The chain couples TRBV7-9 to TRBJ1-4, with D possibly TRBD1 on 5 matching bases. The V end lost 5 bases, the J end lost 11 bases, and 12 bases lay between the germline ends. The germline CDR1 and CDR2 sequences are SEHNR and FQNEAQ (reference sequence). The CDR3 contains 12 residues. The CDR3 coding sequence is TGTGCCAGCAGCCAGGGTCGAATGAAACTGTTTTTT. This translates into CASSQGRMKLFF. Looking up the rest from reference TRBV7-9 and TRBJ1-4 gives the full variable domain: DTGVSQNPRHKITKRGQNVTFRCDPISEHNRLYWYRQTLGQGPEFLTYFQNEAQLEKSRLLSDRFSAERPKGSFSTLEIQRTEQGDSAMYLCASSQGRMKLFFGSGTQLSVL.

V is TRBV9 and J is TRBJ2-1; 9 bases map to TRBD2. Germline values: CDR1 SGDLS, CDR2 YYNGEE. With 4 bases clipped from V and 6 bases from J, the junction kept 8 bases outside the gene matches. The CDR3 is 15 amino acids. The CDR3 DNA reads as TGTGCCAGCAGCCCGTCAGGGACTAGCTCCAATGAGCAGTTCTTC. Protein product: CASSPSGTSSNEQFF.

CDR3 region: CASSLYGSGETQYF. The CDR3 DNA reads as TGCGCCAGCAGCTTGTATGGCTCAGGGGAGACCCAGTACTTC. V is TRBV5-1 and J is TRBJ2-5; weak D call: TRBD1 (5 bases). Between the trimmed V and J ends, which lost 1 base and 5 bases, there was a span of 12 bases. The CDR3 length is 14 residues. CDR1 and CDR2 from the germline V gene are SGHRS and YFSETQ.

This rearrangement joins TRBV11-2 to TRBJ1-1; D remains ambiguous. CDR1 and CDR2 (germline): SGHAT, FQNNGV. V was cut by 5 bases and J by 8 bases, with 21 bases left in between. This CDR3 has 15 residues. The CDR3 DNA follows: TGTGCCAGCAGCCGCTACTTGGCGGGGAGGACGGAAGCTTTCTTT. Its translation: CASSRYLAGRTEAFF.

The J gene is TRBJ1-2, the V gene TRBV2; D is uncertain. Trimming removed 2 bases from V and 4 bases from J, with 5 bases in between. Looked up from germline, CDR1 is SNHLY and CDR2 is FYNNEI. This CDR3 is 12 amino acids long. CDR3 region: CASSEIAYGYTF. CDR3 nucleotide sequence: TGTGCCAGCAGTGAAATAGCCTATGGCTACACCTTC.

The gene calls are TRBV3-1 (or the pseudogene TRBV3-2) and TRBJ1-1; D not resolved. The germline V and J ends were trimmed by 0 bases and 1 base, with 9 bases remaining between them. This CDR3 is built from 15 residues. Germline lookup yields CDR1 LGHDT and CDR2 YNNKEL (reference sequence). CDR3 sequence reads: CASSQENRGNTEAFF. The CDR3 DNA sequence: TGTGCCAGCAGCCAAGAGAACCGGGGGAACACTGAAGCTTTCTTT.

This clone was counted a few times. The rearrangement links TRBV7-2 to TRBJ1-1, with a tentative D call TRBD1 (5 bases). Germline V gene data show CDR1 as SGHTA and CDR2 as FQGNSA. This CDR3 spans 17 amino acids. The V and J ends lost 1 base and 6 bases respectively, with 21 bases between them. The CDR3 loop reads CASSLVSGLGGVAEAFF. The CDR3 region has the DNA TGTGCCAGCAGCTTAGTAAGCGGGCTCGGGGGAGTTGCTGAAGCTTTCTTT.

V and J are TRBV6-1 and TRBJ2-1; D might be TRBD1 (6 bases). Germline V CDR1 and CDR2: MNHNS, SASEGT. This CDR3 contains 19 residues. The V end was cut by 4 bases, the J end by 5 bases, with 27 bases between. CDR3 DNA sequence: TGTGCCAGCAGTGTGAGAGGACACCCTGGGGGCCGACAAAACAATGAGCAGTTCTTC. Translating gives CASSVRGHPGGRQNNEQFF.

This clone was seen only a few times. V usage is TRBV2 and J usage is TRBJ2-1; maybe TRBD2 (7 bases). There are 15 residues in the CDR3. Germline assignment: CDR1 SNHLY and CDR2 FYNNEI. Trimming removed 1 base at V and 4 bases at J, with 11 bases between. The CDR3 here is CASSEGGGFYNEQFF. As DNA, the CDR3 is TGTGCCAGCAGTGAAGGGGGGGGCTTTTACAATGAGCAGTTCTTC.

The V gene is TRBV4-1, the J gene TRBJ1-2, with a tentative D call TRBD1 (5 bases). This CDR3 has 14 amino acids. V gave up 4 bases and J gave up 5 bases, with 14 bases separating them. The V gene's germline CDR1 is MGHRA and CDR2 YSYEKL. In DNA form, the CDR3 reads TGCGCCAGCAGCCTCCCCAGGGCCATTTATGGCTACACCTTC. This sequence encodes CASSLPRAIYGYTF.

The rearrangement uses TRBV7-2 and TRBJ1-2, with TRBD1 matching 7 bases. The V gene end was trimmed by 5 bases and the J gene end by 6 bases; junction bases not matched to a gene: 3. The CDR3 has 12 residues. Germline V gene lookup returns CDR1 SGHTA and CDR2 FQGNSA. The CDR3 region is CASSLGTDGYTF. The CDR3 nucleotides are TGTGCCAGCAGCCTGGGGACAGATGGCTACACCTTC.

V and J are TRBV7-3 and TRBJ2-1; D remains unclear. CDR3 length: 14 amino acids. V lost 9 bases to trimming and J lost 0 bases, with 12 bases between them. Per the germline V gene, CDR1 is SGHTA and CDR2 is FQGTGA. The CDR3 region has the DNA TGTGCCAGACCGGTTCCAAGCTCCTACAATGAGCAGTTCTTC. This encodes CARPVPSSYNEQFF.

The chain combines TRBV2 with TRBJ1-5, with D perhaps TRBD1 (5 bases). V was pared by 4 bases and J by 2 bases, with 9 bases between. CDR1 SNHLY and CDR2 FYNNEI come from the germline V gene. The CDR3 runs 14 residues. In nucleotides, the CDR3 is TGTGCCAGCAGTGTTGGCAGGGGCAATCAGCCCCAGCATTTT. Translation gives CASSVGRGNQPQHF.

The genes are TRBV7-2 and TRBJ2-3, with no clear D. The CDR3 totals 16 residues. V lost 1 base and J 2 bases, leaving 13 bases between the germline ends. The germline V gene has CDR1 SGHTA and CDR2 FQGNSA. The CDR3 region is CASSLVSTQATDTQYF. CDR3 coding DNA: TGTGCCAGCAGCTTAGTATCCACGCAGGCCACAGATACGCAGTATTTT. Combining the CDR3 with reference TRBV7-2 and TRBJ2-3 gives the whole variable domain GAGVSQSPSNKVTEKGKDVELRCDPISGHTALYWYRQSLGQGLEFLIYFQGNSAPDKSGLPSDRFSAERTGGSVSTLTIQRTQQEDSAVYLCASSLVSTQATDTQYFGPGTRLTVL.

The rearrangement joins TRBV9 to TRBJ2-2, with TRBD2 as a possible D gene (6 bases). Germline V lookup: CDR1 SGDLS, CDR2 YYNGEE. V was pared by 3 bases and J by 0 bases, with 15 bases between. The CDR3 has 17 residues. In DNA form, the CDR3 reads TGTGCCAGCAGCGCGGGGGACGGATCACCGAACACCGGGGAGCTGTTTTTT. This codes for CASSAGDGSPNTGELFF.

This clone was observed a few times. This sequence joins TRBV4-1 and TRBJ1-3; TRBD1 matches 8 bases. CDR1 is MGHRA and CDR2 is YSYEKL in the germline V gene. J was trimmed by 4 bases and V by 0 bases; bases with no gene match: 5. The CDR3 runs 16 residues. The CDR3 nucleotides read TGCGCCAGCAGCCAAGATATCAGGGGGCGAGGAAACACCATATATTTT. Amino acids: CASSQDIRGRGNTIYF.

The V call is TRBV28, the J call TRBJ1-5; TRBD1 might be the D (6 bases). V was cut by 5 bases and J by 5 bases, with 16 bases left in between. Germline CDR1 and CDR2: MDHEN and SYDVKM. The length of the CDR3 is 15 residues. The CDR3 DNA reads TGTGCCAGCAGTGGAACAGGGAAAGGATATCAGCCCCAGCATTTT. It encodes CASSGTGKGYQPQHF. Together with reference TRBV28 and TRBJ1-5, the CDR3 gives the full variable domain: DVKVTQSSRYLVKRTGEKVFLECVQDMDHENMFWYRQDPGLGLRLIYFSYDVKMKEKGDIPEGYSVSREKKERFSLILESASTNQTSMYLCASSGTGKGYQPQHFGDGTRLSIL.

V is TRBV28 and J is TRBJ2-5; TRBD2 matches at 10 bases. Per the germline V gene, CDR1 is MDHEN and CDR2 is SYDVKM. Unmatched junction bases numbered 9, after V lost 3 bases and J lost 5 bases. This CDR3 region has 16 residues. The DNA of the CDR3 is TGTGCCAGCAGTTTCGCTAGCGGGGGAGTTGAGGAGACCCAGTACTTC. Encoded protein: CASSFASGGVEETQYF.

This chain connects TRBV19 to TRBJ2-7; 8 nucleotides match TRBD2. The CDR3 contains 16 residues. Germline trimming cut 5 bases from V and 1 base from J; bases unmatched to any gene: 10. The germline gives CDR1 LNHDA, CDR2 SQIVND (reference sequence). CDR3 coding DNA: TGTGCCAGTAGTCTCACCGGGGGGGCTGGGTCCTACGAGCAGTACTTC. Its translation is CASSLTGGAGSYEQYF.

The sample holds one count of this clone. The J gene is TRBJ1-1, the V gene TRBV4-2; 8 bases match TRBD1. The junction had 4 bases not matched to a gene; V was cut back by 3 bases and J by 10 bases. CDR1 is LGHNA and CDR2 is YNFKEQ in the germline V gene. The CDR3 length is 12 residues. CDR3: CASSHSDRAAFF. The CDR3, as DNA: TGTGCCAGCAGCCACTCGGACAGGGCAGCTTTCTTT.

The V and J genes are TRBV6-5 and TRBJ2-6, with D possibly matching TRBD2 (6 bases). This CDR3 region has 12 residues. Trimming took off 6 bases at V and 13 bases at J, with 13 bases between the two ends. Germline values: CDR1 MNHEY, CDR2 SVGAGI. CDR3 nucleotide sequence: TGTGCCAGCAGGACGGGACTGGGGGTCCTGACTTTC. Residues: CASRTGLGVLTF.

The chain uses TRBV6-5 and TRBJ2-1, with 7 bases lining up with TRBD1. The CDR3 length is 12 residues. With 7 bases clipped from V and 8 bases from J, the junction kept 5 bases outside the gene matches. The germline V gene has CDR1 MNHEY and CDR2 SVGAGI. Here the CDR3 reads CASNQGGYEQFF. The CDR3 region has the DNA TGTGCCAGCAACCAAGGGGGCTATGAGCAGTTCTTC.